The sequence of this TCR beta chain was determined in a study of blood T cells in healthy people across ages. The study, taken as a whole, reports: Since the PBMCs were unsorted, naive and antigen-experienced cells could not be conclusively compared. When one million T cells were used, diversity estimates were thought to be underestimates.

For the second PCR, which ran for about 7 to 12 cycles, a sample-barcoded 5' primer and a J-beta primer mix were used. With 12 random nucleotides, a template-switch adaptor tagged each individual cDNA molecule. TCRdb processed the 5' RACE reads anew with MiXCR; each CDR3 protein has one entry. The repertoire holds over 700,000 distinct CDR3 sequences, with 25% as singletons. The CDR3 is made up of 17 amino acids. Looked up from germline, CDR1 is LGHDT and CDR2 is YNNKEL (reference sequence). Trimming took 0 bases from V and 5 from J; bases not matched to a gene: 10. As for this clonotype: Its cognate antigen is unknown.

The sample was also reused in another study, on T cells of mothers and their children. From that study: None of the identified T cell clones proved to be persistent microchimeric clones.

The clonotype originates from a boy younger than 18 in good health. V and J are TRBV3-1 and TRBJ2-7, with 10 bases fitting TRBD2. Sequencing input: blood. The CDR3 DNA reads TGTGCCAGCAGCCAAGATTACCGTGCTAGCGGGAGACACGAGCAGTACTTC. It translates to CASSQDYRASGRHEQYF.